This T cell receptor beta chain was sequenced in a study of T cells after posttransplantation cyclophosphamide. Study-level findings and limits: Recipient CMV seropositivity and CMV reactivation strongly tracked TRB clonality. TRB overlap between skin or GI tissue T cells and blood was limited.

TCRdb keeps only in-frame clones here, not all; method: immunoSEQ multiplex PCR. The sample shows tens of thousands of clones, about 82% of them seen only once. Concerning this clone itself: The antigen remains undetermined.

CDR1 is SGDLS and CDR2 is YYNGEE in the germline V gene. V shed 3 bases, J shed 10 bases, and the junction held 4 bases outside the gene matches. The CDR3 is 13 amino acids. Sequenced sample: PBMCs. V and J are TRBV9 and TRBJ2-1; the match to TRBD1 covers 10 bases. This clonotype originated in a woman aged 55-70 years with a blood cancer, CMV-positive, and with a related stem cell donor. CDR3 sequence: CASSGTGGKEQFF. DNA of the CDR3: TGTGCCAGCAGCGGGACAGGGGGTAAGGAGCAGTTCTTC.